This entry describes one TCR beta chain. Germline CDR1 and CDR2: SGDLS and YYNGEE. The length of the CDR3 is 16 residues. Unmatched junction bases numbered 2, after V lost 0 bases and J lost 2 bases. This sample stems from a study of shared clonotypes between healthy human individuals. The wider study: Ranging from 18 to 49 in age, donors were a couple of women and three men.

In the original processing: Sequence data from immunoSEQ were junction-only and lacked quality scores; consequently, filtering differed. Only in-frame clones appear in the TCRdb table, and some are missing; sequencing was by immunoSEQ multiplex PCR. V, J and clone size are those of that table, while D and trimming were read from the DNA. This table has around 600,000 clones, roughly 95% appearing once. CD8 cells regarded as naive lacked CD45RO, were positively chosen for CCR7, and omitted terminally differentiated effector memory CD45RA+ cells. Donors comprised healthy HIV-negative adults lacking recent acute infections or vaccinations.

The chain is built from TRBV9 and TRBJ1-5; TRBD1 agrees at 10 bases. This TCR came from a woman aged 30 to 39 in good health. The sample taken for sequencing was naive CD8+ T cells sorted from blood. CDR3 sequence (DNA): TGTGCCAGCAGCGTAGGGGACAGGGGAGGCAATCAGCCCCAGCATTTT. It is translated as CASSVGDRGGNQPQHF.